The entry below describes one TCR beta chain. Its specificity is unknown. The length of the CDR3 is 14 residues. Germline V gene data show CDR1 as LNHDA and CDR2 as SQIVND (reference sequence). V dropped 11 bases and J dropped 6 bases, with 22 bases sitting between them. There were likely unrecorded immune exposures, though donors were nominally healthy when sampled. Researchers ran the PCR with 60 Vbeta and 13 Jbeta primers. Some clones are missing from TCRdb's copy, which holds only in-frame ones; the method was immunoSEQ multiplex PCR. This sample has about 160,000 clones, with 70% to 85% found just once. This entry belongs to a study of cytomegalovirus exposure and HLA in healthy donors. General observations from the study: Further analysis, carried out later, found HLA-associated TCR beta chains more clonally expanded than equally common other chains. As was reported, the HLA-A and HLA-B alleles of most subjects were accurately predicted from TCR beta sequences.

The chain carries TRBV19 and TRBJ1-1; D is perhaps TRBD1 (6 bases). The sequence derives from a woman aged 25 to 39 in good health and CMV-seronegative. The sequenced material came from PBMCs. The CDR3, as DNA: TGTGCCGTTAGATCCAACACAGGGATCCCTGAAGCTTTCTTT. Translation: CAVRSNTGIPEAFF.